The rows below give T cell receptor beta chains drawn from one sample of a study of T cells in localized non-small cell lung cancer. TCRdb's table, derived via immunoSEQ multiplex PCR, lists solely in-frame clones and lacks some. The table includes about 24,000 clones, 92% detected once. This specimen was peripheral blood, taken before any cancer treatment. These receptors came from a man aged 35-69 years with stage III squamous cell lung carcinoma. Each CDR3 is given with its conserved first and last residue. The D gene is left open where the match is weak. The size of a clone is reported for some rows only, either as once, few or many, or as a class for expanded clones.

D: NA; V: TRBV7-9; size: NA; J: TRBJ2-5; DNA: TGTGCCAGCAGCCTCCAAATCTCCAGGGAGACCCAGTACTTC; CDR3: CASSLQISRETQYF
D: NA; V: TRBV7-3; size: NA; J: TRBJ2-1; DNA: TGTGCCAGCAGCTTACGCAGTAGCTCCTACAATGAGCAGTTCTTC; CDR3: CASSLRSSSYNEQFF
D: NA; V: TRBV7-3; size: NA; J: TRBJ1-2; DNA: TGTGCCAGCAGCCCATCCCCGGGACCGGCCTATGGCTACACCTTC; CDR3: CASSPSPGPAYGYTF
D: NA; V: TRBV6-6; size: NA; J: TRBJ1-4; DNA: TGTGCCAGCAGTTACTTTGGGGCCGGTAATGAAAAACTGTTTTTT; CDR3: CASSYFGAGNEKLFF
D: TRBD1; V: TRBV5-1; size: NA; J: TRBJ2-2; DNA: TGCGCCAGCAGCTTGGGACAGGGGGCTGGAACCGGGGAGCTGTTTTTT; CDR3: CASSLGQGAGTGELFF
D: NA; V: TRBV12-1; size: NA; J: TRBJ2-6; DNA: TGTGCCAGCAGCAAGCCTTCTGTAGGACAAAGTCGGGCCAACGTCCTGACTTTC; CDR3: CASSKPSVGQSRANVLTF
D: TRBD1; V: TRBV5-6; size: NA; J: TRBJ2-5; DNA: TGTGCCAGCAGCTTAGGGACAGAAGAGACCCAGTACTTC; CDR3: CASSLGTEETQYF
D: NA; V: TRBV28; size: NA; J: TRBJ2-7; DNA: TGTGCCAGCAGTTTAGTCGGGAGAGCGTGGGAGCAGTACTTC; CDR3: CASSLVGRAWEQYF
D: NA; V: TRBV7-6; size: NA; J: TRBJ2-3; DNA: TGTGCCAGCAGCTTGCAAGGGAAGGTAGCAGATACGCAGTATTTT; CDR3: CASSLQGKVADTQYF
D: TRBD1; V: TRBV10-3; size: NA; J: TRBJ2-3; DNA: TGTGCCACCAGACAGGGGACAGATACGCAGTATTTT; CDR3: CATRQGTDTQYF
D: TRBD1; V: TRBV5-6; size: NA; J: TRBJ2-7; DNA: TGTGCCAGCATGTCAGGGGGCAAGTACGAGCAGTACTTC; CDR3: CASMSGGKYEQYF
D: TRBD1; V: TRBV19; size: NA; J: TRBJ2-2; DNA: TGTGCCAGTAGGCCGACAGGGTTGAACACCGGGGAGCTGTTTTTT; CDR3: CASRPTGLNTGELFF
D: NA; V: TRBV11-1; size: NA; J: TRBJ1-1; DNA: TGTGCCAGCAGCCTCCGCGCCGGGAACACTGAAGCTTTCTTT; CDR3: CASSLRAGNTEAFF
D: TRBD2; V: TRBV7-2; size: NA; J: TRBJ2-3; DNA: TGTGCCAGCAGCTCCCCGGGGGGGAGCACAGATACGCAGTATTTT; CDR3: CASSSPGGSTDTQYF
D: NA; V: TRBV5-1; size: NA; J: TRBJ2-1; DNA: TGCGCCAGCAGCTTGGCTGGCAATGAGCAGTTCTTC; CDR3: CASSLAGNEQFF
D: NA; V: TRBV5-1; size: NA; J: TRBJ1-1; DNA: TGCGCCAGCAGGCTTGGGTGGGGGATGAACACTGAAGCTTTCTTT; CDR3: CASRLGWGMNTEAFF
D: NA; V: TRBV15; size: once; J: TRBJ2-3; DNA: TGTGCCACCAGCAGAGATATGGGGGTCGGCACAGATACGCAGTATTTT; CDR3: CATSRDMGVGTDTQYF
D: NA; V: TRBV4-3; size: NA; J: TRBJ2-2; DNA: TGCGCCAGCAGCCAAGGGACCCAAAACACCGGGGAGCTGTTTTTT; CDR3: CASSQGTQNTGELFF
D: TRBD2; V: TRBV18; size: once; J: TRBJ2-7; DNA: TGTGCCAGCTCACCCAGGCTTGGGTCGGGAGGGCGGGAGAACGAGCAGTACTTC; CDR3: CASSPRLGSGGRENEQYF
D: NA; V: TRBV7-8; size: NA; J: TRBJ1-5; DNA: TGTGCCAGCAGCTTAAGTTTTCTTCAGCCCCAGCATTTT; CDR3: CASSLSFLQPQHF
D: TRBD1; V: TRBV5-4; size: NA; J: TRBJ2-1; DNA: TGTGCCAGCAGCCCCGGACAGGGAGGCATGTTCTTC; CDR3: CASSPGQGGMFF
D: TRBD1; V: TRBV9; size: NA; J: TRBJ2-3; DNA: TGTGCCAGCAATACGGGACAGTACACAGATACGCAGTATTTT; CDR3: CASNTGQYTDTQYF
D: NA; V: TRBV15; size: NA; J: TRBJ1-2; DNA: TGTGCCACCAGCAGAGGGAAAGGGGCAAGCTATGGCTACACCTTC; CDR3: CATSRGKGASYGYTF
D: NA; V: TRBV12-5; size: NA; J: TRBJ2-1; DNA: TGTGCTAGTGGTACTGGGTTCAATGAGCAGTTCTTC; CDR3: CASGTGFNEQFF
D: TRBD1; V: TRBV7-2; size: NA; J: TRBJ2-2; DNA: TGTGCCAGCAGCTTATCAGGGGGCGCGAACACCGGGGAGCTGTTTTTT; CDR3: CASSLSGGANTGELFF
D: NA; V: TRBV6-5; size: NA; J: TRBJ2-2; DNA: TGTGCCAGCAGCCTACTACAAGGCGGGGAGCTGTTTTTT; CDR3: CASSLLQGGELFF
D: NA; V: TRBV21-1; size: once; J: TRBJ2-7; DNA: TGTGCCAGCAGCAAATGTGAGGGACAGAAACCCTACGAGCAGTACTTC; CDR3: CASSKCEGQKPYEQYF
D: TRBD1; V: TRBV7-2; size: NA; J: TRBJ1-2; DNA: TGTGCCAGCAGCCCCGACAGGGCGTATGGCTACACCTTC; CDR3: CASSPDRAYGYTF
D: NA; V: TRBV6-5; size: NA; J: TRBJ2-7; DNA: TGTGCCAGCAGTTACAGGGTGGTGCAGGGTGGAGGCGAGCAGTACTTC; CDR3: CASSYRVVQGGGEQYF
D: NA; V: TRBV15; size: NA; J: TRBJ1-2; DNA: TGTGCCACCAGCAGAGAAACAGGGCGGTGCACCTTC; CDR3: CATSRETGRCTF
D: NA; V: TRBV7-8; size: NA; J: TRBJ1-2; DNA: TGTGCCAGCAGCTTTATGGCGTCAGACTATGGCTACACCTTC; CDR3: CASSFMASDYGYTF
D: NA; V: TRBV7-9; size: NA; J: TRBJ2-7; DNA: TGTGCCAGCAGCTCAGGGTTGAAGTCCTACGAGCAGTACTTC; CDR3: CASSSGLKSYEQYF
D: NA; V: TRBV10-2; size: NA; J: TRBJ1-5; DNA: TGCGCCAGCAGTGTCGCCAGGGTTGTTTCGCCCCAGCATTTT; CDR3: CASSVARVVSPQHF
D: TRBD1; V: TRBV19; size: NA; J: TRBJ2-5; DNA: TGTGCCAGCAGAGAGACAGGGCCAGAGACCCAGTACTTC; CDR3: CASRETGPETQYF
D: TRBD2; V: TRBV14; size: NA; J: TRBJ2-1; DNA: TGTGCCAGCAGCCAAGATCCCCAGCGGGGGTACAATGAGCAGTTCTTC; CDR3: CASSQDPQRGYNEQFF
D: NA; V: TRBV19; size: once; J: TRBJ2-7; DNA: TGTGCCAGTAGCCGGGGACCGGCGGAGGACGAGCAGTACTTC; CDR3: CASSRGPAEDEQYF
D: NA; V: TRBV18; size: NA; J: TRBJ2-7; DNA: TGTGCCAGCTCACCCCCCCGCACGACAGTGAGCGAGCAGTACTTC; CDR3: CASSPPRTTVSEQYF
D: NA; V: TRBV14; size: NA; J: TRBJ1-1; DNA: TGTGCCAGCAGCCAAGTTGGGGCATGGGGTTCCGAGAGGACTGAAGCTTTCTTT; CDR3: CASSQVGAWGSERTEAFF
D: NA; V: TRBV28; size: NA; J: TRBJ1-2; DNA: TGTGCCAGCAGTTTGGCGGTTTATGGCTACACCTTC; CDR3: CASSLAVYGYTF
D: NA; V: TRBV11-3; size: once; J: TRBJ1-2; DNA: TGTGCCAGCAGCTTAGAACAGGTTTTTCGGCAAGGCTACACCTTC; CDR3: CASSLEQVFRQGYTF
D: NA; V: TRBV2; size: NA; J: TRBJ1-1; DNA: TGTGCCAGCAGTGACAGCTACACTGAAGCTTTCTTT; CDR3: CASSDSYTEAFF
D: TRBD1; V: TRBV7-9; size: NA; J: TRBJ1-2; DNA: TGTGCCAGCAGCCCAGGGGGGTCAACAGACTATGGCTACACCTTC; CDR3: CASSPGGSTDYGYTF
D: NA; V: TRBV27; size: NA; J: TRBJ2-1; DNA: TGTGCCAGCAGTTGGACTCGACCGCAGGGAAACAATGAGCAGTTCTTC; CDR3: CASSWTRPQGNNEQFF
D: TRBD2; V: TRBV11-2; size: NA; J: TRBJ2-1; DNA: TGTGCCAGCAGCCGTGTAGCGGGAGTGGATAATGAGCAGTTCTTC; CDR3: CASSRVAGVDNEQFF
D: NA; V: TRBV7-2; size: NA; J: TRBJ2-1; DNA: TGTGCCAGCAGCTTGGACCAAAGCTCCTACAATGAGCAGTTCTTC; CDR3: CASSLDQSSYNEQFF
D: TRBD2; V: TRBV19; size: NA; J: TRBJ2-2; DNA: TGTGCCAGTAGTGCCGGGGGGGCCGTCGGGGAGCTGTTTTTT; CDR3: CASSAGGAVGELFF
D: NA; V: TRBV18; size: NA; J: TRBJ1-1; DNA: TGTGCCAGCTCACAACTAATGGTCGGATTGAACACTGAAGCTTTCTTT; CDR3: CASSQLMVGLNTEAFF
D: TRBD1; V: TRBV7-2; size: NA; J: TRBJ1-2; DNA: TGTGCCAGCAGCCCACAGGGGGTAGCCCTCAGGGGCTACACCTTC; CDR3: CASSPQGVALRGYTF
D: NA; V: TRBV5-1; size: NA; J: TRBJ1-2; DNA: TGCGCCAGCAGCTTGGACGTGTCAGGAGCGTTCGGCTACACCTTC; CDR3: CASSLDVSGAFGYTF
D: NA; V: TRBV15; size: NA; J: TRBJ2-1; DNA: TGTGCCACCAGCAGTGGGGTAATCGCCTACAATGAGCAGTTCTTC; CDR3: CATSSGVIAYNEQFF
D: NA; V: TRBV5-5; size: NA; J: TRBJ2-7; DNA: TGTGCCAGCAGCCACCAGACCGGTACCTACGAGCAGTACTTC; CDR3: CASSHQTGTYEQYF
D: TRBD1; V: TRBV15; size: NA; J: TRBJ2-7; DNA: TGTGCCACCAGCAGGGGCCCTTTCGGGACAGATCCCTACGAGCAGTACTTC; CDR3: CATSRGPFGTDPYEQYF
D: NA; V: TRBV18; size: NA; J: TRBJ2-2; DNA: TGTGCCAGCTCACGGCGCTCAGGCGACACCGGGGAGCTGTTTTTT; CDR3: CASSRRSGDTGELFF
D: NA; V: TRBV5-1; size: NA; J: TRBJ2-7; DNA: TGCGCCAGCAGCTTGGTACAGGGAGGAAGCGAGCAGTACTTC; CDR3: CASSLVQGGSEQYF
D: NA; V: TRBV7-3; size: NA; J: TRBJ1-2; DNA: TGTGCCAGCAGTCCAGACAGGAACTATGGCTACACCTTC; CDR3: CASSPDRNYGYTF
D: TRBD1; V: TRBV5-1; size: NA; J: TRBJ1-2; DNA: TGCGCCAGCAGCACGCGGGACAGGCACAGCTATGGCTACACCTTC; CDR3: CASSTRDRHSYGYTF
D: NA; V: TRBV18; size: NA; J: TRBJ2-6; DNA: TGTGCCAGCTCCCCGAGCTCTGGGGCCAACGTCCTGACTTTC; CDR3: CASSPSSGANVLTF
D: NA; V: TRBV9; size: NA; J: TRBJ2-1; DNA: TGTGCCAGCAGCGTAGCTTGGGCCCGGGGCAATGAGCAGTTCTTC; CDR3: CASSVAWARGNEQFF
D: NA; V: TRBV14; size: NA; J: TRBJ2-7; DNA: TGTGCCAGCAGACGGTCGAACAGCAACTCCTACGAGCAGTACTTC; CDR3: CASRRSNSNSYEQYF